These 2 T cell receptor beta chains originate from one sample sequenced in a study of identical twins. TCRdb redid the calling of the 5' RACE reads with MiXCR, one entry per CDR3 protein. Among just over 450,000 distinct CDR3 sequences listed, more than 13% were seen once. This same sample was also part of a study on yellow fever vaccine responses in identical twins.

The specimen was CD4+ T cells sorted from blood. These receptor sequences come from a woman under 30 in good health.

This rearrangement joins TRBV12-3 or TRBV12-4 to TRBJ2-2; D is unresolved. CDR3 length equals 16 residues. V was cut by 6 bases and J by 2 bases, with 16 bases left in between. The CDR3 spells CASRPAVGTNTGELFF. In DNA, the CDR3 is TGTGCCAGCAGACCGGCGGTGGGAACAAACACCGGGGAGCTGTTTTTT.

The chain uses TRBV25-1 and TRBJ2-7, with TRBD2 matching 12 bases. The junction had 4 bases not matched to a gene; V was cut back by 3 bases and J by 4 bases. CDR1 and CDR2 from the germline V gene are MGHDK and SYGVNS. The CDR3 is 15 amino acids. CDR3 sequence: CASSDATSGGYEQYF. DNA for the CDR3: TGTGCCAGCAGTGACGCGACTAGCGGGGGTTACGAGCAGTACTTC.